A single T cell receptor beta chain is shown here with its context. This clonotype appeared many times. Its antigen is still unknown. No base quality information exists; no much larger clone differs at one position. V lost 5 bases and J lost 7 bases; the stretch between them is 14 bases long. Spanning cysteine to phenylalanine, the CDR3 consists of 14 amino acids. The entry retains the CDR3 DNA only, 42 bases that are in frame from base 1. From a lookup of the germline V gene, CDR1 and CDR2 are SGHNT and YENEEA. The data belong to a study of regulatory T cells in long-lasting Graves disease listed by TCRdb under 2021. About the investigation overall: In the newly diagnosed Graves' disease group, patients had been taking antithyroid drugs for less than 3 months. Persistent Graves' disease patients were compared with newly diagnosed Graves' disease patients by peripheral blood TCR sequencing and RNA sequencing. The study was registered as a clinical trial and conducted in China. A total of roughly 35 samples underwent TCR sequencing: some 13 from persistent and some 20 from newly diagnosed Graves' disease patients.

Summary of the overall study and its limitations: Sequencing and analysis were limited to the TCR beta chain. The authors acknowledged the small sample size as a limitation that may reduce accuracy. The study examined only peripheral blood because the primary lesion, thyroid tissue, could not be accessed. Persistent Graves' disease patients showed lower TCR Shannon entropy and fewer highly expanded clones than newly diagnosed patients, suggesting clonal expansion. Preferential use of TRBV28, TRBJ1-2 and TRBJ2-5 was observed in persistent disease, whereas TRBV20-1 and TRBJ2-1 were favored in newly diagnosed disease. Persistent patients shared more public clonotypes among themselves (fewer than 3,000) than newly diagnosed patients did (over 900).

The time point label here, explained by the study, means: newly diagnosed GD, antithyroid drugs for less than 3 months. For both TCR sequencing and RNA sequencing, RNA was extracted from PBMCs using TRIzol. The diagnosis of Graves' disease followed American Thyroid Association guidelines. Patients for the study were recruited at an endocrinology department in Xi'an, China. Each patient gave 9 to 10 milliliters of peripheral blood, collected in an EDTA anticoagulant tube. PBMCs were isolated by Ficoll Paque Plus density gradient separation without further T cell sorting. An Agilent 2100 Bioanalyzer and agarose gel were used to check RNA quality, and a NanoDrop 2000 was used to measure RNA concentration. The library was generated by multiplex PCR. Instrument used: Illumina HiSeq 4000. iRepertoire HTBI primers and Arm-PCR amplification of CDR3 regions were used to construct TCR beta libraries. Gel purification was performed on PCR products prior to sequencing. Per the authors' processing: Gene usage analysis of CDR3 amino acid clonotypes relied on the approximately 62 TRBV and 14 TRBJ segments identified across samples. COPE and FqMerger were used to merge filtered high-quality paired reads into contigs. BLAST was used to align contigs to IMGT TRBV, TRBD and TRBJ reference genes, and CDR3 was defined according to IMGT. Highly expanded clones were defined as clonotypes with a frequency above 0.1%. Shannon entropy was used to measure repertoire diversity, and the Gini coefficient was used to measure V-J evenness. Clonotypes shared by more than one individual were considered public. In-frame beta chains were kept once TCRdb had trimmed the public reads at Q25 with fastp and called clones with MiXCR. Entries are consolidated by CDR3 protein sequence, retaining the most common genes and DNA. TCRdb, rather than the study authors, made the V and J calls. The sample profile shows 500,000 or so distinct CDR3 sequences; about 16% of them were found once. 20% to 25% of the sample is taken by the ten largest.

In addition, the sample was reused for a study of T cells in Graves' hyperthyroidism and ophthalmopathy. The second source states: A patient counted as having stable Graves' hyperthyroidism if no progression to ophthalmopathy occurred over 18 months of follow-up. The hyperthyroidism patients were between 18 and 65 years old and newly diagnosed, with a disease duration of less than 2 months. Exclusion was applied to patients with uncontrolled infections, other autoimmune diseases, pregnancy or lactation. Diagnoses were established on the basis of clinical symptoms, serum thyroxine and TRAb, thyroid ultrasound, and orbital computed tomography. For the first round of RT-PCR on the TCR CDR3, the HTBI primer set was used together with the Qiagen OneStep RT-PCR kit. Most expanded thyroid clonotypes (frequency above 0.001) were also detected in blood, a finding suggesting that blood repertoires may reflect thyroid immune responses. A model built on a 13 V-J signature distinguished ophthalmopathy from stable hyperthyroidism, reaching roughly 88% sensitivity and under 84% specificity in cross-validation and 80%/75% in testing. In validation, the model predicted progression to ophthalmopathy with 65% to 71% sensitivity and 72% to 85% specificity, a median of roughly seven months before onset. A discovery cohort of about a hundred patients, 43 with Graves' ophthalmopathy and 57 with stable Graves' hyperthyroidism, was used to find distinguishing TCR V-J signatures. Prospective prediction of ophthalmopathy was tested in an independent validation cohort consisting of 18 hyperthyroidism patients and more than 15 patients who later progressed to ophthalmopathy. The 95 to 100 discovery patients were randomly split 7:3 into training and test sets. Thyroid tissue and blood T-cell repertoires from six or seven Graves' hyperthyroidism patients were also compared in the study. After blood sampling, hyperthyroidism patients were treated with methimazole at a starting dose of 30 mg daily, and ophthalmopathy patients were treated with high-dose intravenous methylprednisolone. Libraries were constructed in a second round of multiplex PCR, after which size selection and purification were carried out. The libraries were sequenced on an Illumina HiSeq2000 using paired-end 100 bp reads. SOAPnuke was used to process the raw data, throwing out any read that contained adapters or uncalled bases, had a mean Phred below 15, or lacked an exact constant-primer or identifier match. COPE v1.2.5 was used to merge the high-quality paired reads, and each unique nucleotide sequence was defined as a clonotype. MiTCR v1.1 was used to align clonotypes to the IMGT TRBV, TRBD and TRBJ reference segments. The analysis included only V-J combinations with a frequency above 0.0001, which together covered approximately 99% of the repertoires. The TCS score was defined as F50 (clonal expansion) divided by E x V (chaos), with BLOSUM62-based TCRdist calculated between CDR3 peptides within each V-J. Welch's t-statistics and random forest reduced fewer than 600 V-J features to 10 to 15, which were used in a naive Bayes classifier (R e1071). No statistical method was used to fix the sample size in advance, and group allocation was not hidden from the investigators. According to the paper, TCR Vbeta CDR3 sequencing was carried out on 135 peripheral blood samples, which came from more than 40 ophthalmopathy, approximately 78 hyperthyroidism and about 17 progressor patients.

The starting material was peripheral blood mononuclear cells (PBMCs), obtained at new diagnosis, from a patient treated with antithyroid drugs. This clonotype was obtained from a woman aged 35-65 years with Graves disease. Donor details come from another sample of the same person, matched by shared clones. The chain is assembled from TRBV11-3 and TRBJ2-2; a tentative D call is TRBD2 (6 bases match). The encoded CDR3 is CASSPPGEVGELFF. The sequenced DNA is TGTGCCAGCAGCCCGCCCGGGGAGGTCGGGGAGCTGTTTTTT.